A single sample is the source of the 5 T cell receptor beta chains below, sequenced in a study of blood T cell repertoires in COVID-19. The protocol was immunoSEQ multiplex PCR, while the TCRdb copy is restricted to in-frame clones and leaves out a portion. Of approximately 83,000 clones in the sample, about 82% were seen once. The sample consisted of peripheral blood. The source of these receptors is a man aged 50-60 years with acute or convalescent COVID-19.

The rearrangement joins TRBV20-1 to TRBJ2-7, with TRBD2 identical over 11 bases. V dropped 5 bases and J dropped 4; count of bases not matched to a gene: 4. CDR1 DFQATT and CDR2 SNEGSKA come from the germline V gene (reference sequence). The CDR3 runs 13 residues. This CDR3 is CSARGLAGYEQYF. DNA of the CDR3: TGCAGTGCTCGTGGACTAGCGGGTTACGAGCAGTACTTC.

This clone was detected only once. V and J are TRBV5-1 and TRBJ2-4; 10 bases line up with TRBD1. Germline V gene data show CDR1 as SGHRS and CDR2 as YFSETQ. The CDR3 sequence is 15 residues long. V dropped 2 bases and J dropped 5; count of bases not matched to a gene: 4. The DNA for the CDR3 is TGCGCCAGCAGCTTACGACAGGGGGCCCAAAACATTCAGTACTTC. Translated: CASSLRQGAQNIQYF.

The CDR3 reads CASSISPRDTQYF. The CDR3 nucleotides read TGTGCCAGTAGTATATCTCCGCGAGATACGCAGTATTTT. This chain joins TRBV19 and TRBJ2-3; D ambiguous. The CDR3 consists of 13 residues. Trimming took off 2 bases at V and 5 bases at J, with 8 bases between the two ends. Germline-derived CDR1 and CDR2 are LNHDA and SQIVND (reference sequence).

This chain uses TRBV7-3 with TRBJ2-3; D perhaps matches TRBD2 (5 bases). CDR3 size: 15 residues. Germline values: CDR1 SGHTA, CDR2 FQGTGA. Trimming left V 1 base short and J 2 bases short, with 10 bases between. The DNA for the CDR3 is TGTGCCAGCAGCTTAAGAACCGGGGACACAGATACGCAGTATTTT. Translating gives CASSLRTGDTDTQYF.

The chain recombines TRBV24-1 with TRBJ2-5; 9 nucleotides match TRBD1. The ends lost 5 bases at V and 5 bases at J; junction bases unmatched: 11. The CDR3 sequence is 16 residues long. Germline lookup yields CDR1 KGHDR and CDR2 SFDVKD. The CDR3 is CATSGGQGGFVETQYF. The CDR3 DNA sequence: TGTGCCACCAGTGGGGGACAGGGAGGTTTCGTCGAGACCCAGTACTTC.